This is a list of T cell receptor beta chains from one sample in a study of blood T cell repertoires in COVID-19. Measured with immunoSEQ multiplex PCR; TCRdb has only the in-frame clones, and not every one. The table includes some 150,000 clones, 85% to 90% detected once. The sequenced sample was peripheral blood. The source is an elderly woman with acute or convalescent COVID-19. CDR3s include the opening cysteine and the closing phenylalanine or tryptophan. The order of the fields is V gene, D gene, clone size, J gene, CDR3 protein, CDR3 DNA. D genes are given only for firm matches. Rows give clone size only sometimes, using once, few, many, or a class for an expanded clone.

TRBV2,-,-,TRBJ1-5,CASRTESNQPQHF,TGTGCCAGCAGAACAGAATCCAATCAGCCCCAGCATTTT
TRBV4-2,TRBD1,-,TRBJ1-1,CASSRGQGEADTEAFF,TGTGCCAGCAGCAGGGGGCAGGGGGAGGCAGACACTGAAGCTTTCTTT
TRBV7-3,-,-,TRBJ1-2,CASSVGQGAHMIF,-
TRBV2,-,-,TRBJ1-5,CASSRAGLDGNQPQHF,TGTGCCAGCAGTCGCGCGGGTTTGGATGGCAATCAGCCCCAGCATTTT
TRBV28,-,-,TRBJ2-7,CASSQATVSYEQYF,TGTGCCAGCAGCCAGGCGACAGTTTCCTACGAGCAGTACTTC
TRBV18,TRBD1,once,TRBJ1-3,CASSPWSGQGLSSGNTIYF,TGTGCCAGCTCACCTTGGTCCGGACAGGGACTTAGCTCTGGAAACACCATATATTTT
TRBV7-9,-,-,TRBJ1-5,CASSTREDQPQHF,TGTGCCAGCAGCACCCGGGAGGATCAGCCCCAGCATTTT
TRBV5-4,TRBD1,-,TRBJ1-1,CASSSYRGRNEAFF,TGTGCCAGCAGCTCGTACAGGGGGCGAAATGAAGCTTTCTTT
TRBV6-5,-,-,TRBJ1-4,CASSPLTGGEKLFF,TGTGCCAGCAGTCCCTTAACGGGTGGGGAAAAACTGTTTTTT
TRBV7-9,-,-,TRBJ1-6,CASRPGVSDSPLHF,TGTGCCAGCAGACCAGGGGTGAGCGATTCACCCCTCCACTTT
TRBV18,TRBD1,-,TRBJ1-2,CASSPVSQGAGYGYTF,TGTGCCAGCTCACCAGTTTCACAGGGGGCAGGATATGGCTACACCTTC
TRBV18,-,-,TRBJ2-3,CASSPPTSTDTQYF,TGTGCCAGCTCACCACCGACAAGCACAGATACGCAGTATTTT
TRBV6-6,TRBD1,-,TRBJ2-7,CASSKGQGEYEQYF,TGTGCCAGCAGTAAGGGACAGGGGGAGTACGAGCAGTACTTC
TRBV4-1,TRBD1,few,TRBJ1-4,CASSSTGGGNEKLFF,TGCGCCAGCAGCAGTACAGGGGGTGGGAATGAAAAACTGTTTTTT
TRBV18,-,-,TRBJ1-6,CASSPYPTGDGSPLHF,TGTGCCAGCTCACCGTATCCTACAGGTGATGGTTCACCCCTCCACTTT
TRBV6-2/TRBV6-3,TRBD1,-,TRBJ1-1,CASSGTRGQGNTEAFF,TGTGCCAGCAGTGGAACCAGAGGACAGGGGAACACTGAAGCTTTCTTT
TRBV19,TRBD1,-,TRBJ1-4,CASSIGTGGLREDEKLFF,TGTGCCAGTAGTATCGGGACAGGGGGCTTAAGGGAGGATGAAAAACTGTTTTTT
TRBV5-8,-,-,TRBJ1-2,CASSSGLGGYTF,TGTGCCAGCAGCTCAGGACTCGGTGGCTACACCTTC
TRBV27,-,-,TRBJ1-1,CASSLWGDGQMNTEAFF,TGTGCCAGCAGTTTATGGGGGGACGGCCAGATGAACACTGAAGCTTTCTTT
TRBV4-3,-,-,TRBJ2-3,CASSQEWGRGTQYF,TGCGCCAGCAGCCAAGAGTGGGGTCGGGGTACGCAGTATTTT
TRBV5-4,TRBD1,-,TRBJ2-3,CASSPLGQGPGIDTQYF,TGTGCCAGCAGCCCCCTCGGACAGGGCCCTGGTATAGATACGCAGTATTTT
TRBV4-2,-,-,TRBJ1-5,CASSQDIRGTNQPQHF,TGTGCCAGCAGCCAAGATATAAGGGGGACCAATCAGCCCCAGCATTTT
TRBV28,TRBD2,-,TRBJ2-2,CASSQLAGDTGELFF,TGTGCCAGCAGTCAACTAGCGGGGGACACCGGGGAGCTGTTTTTT